This paragraph covers one T cell receptor beta chain sequence. The antigen remains unidentified. This sample was taken from a study of regulatory T cells in long-lasting Graves disease. Described time point: newly diagnosed GD, antithyroid drugs for less than 3 months. PBMC-extracted RNA yielded the TCR library. The V gene lost 0 bases and the J gene lost 2 bases, with 8 bases spanning the gap. CDR3 length equals 15 residues. Germline V gene data show CDR1 as SGDLS and CDR2 as YYNGEE. Overall study results and limits: TRBV28, TRBJ1-2 and TRBJ2-5 emerged as the favored segments in persistent disease.

Building of the TCR beta libraries involved iRepertoire HTBI primers and Arm-PCR of CDR3 regions. Each CDR3 protein gets one entry after TCRdb re-called the multiplex PCR reads with MiXCR. This repertoire shows 450,000 to 500,000 distinct CDR3 sequences, roughly 15% found once; its top ten account for 12%. The data also belong to a second study, concerning T cells in Graves' hyperthyroidism and ophthalmopathy. That study reports: Patients having uncontrolled infection, another autoimmune disease, pregnancy or lactation were not included. The HTBI primer set was used in a first-round RT-PCR of the TCR CDR3.

The sequencing used peripheral blood mononuclear cells (PBMCs), collected at new diagnosis, from a patient treated with antithyroid drugs. V gene TRBV9 combines with J gene TRBJ2-2; D not resolved. This TCR was recovered from a man aged 35 to 55 with Graves disease. The CDR3 DNA reads as TGTGCCAGCAGCGTAGTAGCCCGAAACACCGGGGAGCTGTTTTTT. This gives the protein CASSVVARNTGELFF.